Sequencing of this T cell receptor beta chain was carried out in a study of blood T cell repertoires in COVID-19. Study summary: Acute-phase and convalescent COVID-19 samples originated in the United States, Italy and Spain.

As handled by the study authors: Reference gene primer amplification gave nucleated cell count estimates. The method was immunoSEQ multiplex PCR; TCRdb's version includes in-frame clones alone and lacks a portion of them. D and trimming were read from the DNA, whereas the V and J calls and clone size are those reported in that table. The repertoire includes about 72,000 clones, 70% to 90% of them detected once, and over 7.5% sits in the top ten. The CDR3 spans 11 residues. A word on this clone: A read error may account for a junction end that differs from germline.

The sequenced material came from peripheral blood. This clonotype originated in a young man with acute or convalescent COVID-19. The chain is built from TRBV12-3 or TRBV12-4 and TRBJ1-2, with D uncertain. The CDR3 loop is CASSSSGSSSF. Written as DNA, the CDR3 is TGTGCCAGCAGTTCGTCGGGGAGCAGTTCCTTC.